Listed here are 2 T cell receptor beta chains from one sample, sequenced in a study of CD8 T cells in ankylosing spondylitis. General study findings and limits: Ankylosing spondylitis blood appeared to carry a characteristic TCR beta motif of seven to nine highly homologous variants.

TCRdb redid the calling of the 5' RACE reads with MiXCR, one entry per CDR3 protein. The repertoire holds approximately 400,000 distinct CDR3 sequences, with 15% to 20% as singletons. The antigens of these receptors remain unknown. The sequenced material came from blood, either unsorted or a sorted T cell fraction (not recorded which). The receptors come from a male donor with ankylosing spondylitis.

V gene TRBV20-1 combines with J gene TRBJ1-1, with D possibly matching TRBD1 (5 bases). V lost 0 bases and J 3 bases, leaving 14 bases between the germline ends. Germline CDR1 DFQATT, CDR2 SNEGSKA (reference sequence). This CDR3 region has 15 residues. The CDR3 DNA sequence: TGCAGTGCTAGAGATCTCCGGGGGAAGGACACTGAAGCTTTCTTT. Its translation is CSARDLRGKDTEAFF.

CDR3 bases: TGTGCCAGCAGCCCCGCCCGGACTAGCGGGGGTAGCTCCTACGAGCAGTACTTC. Protein product: CASSPARTSGGSSYEQYF. The chain uses TRBV11-2 and TRBJ2-7; TRBD2 agrees at 13 bases. Looked up from germline, CDR1 is SGHAT and CDR2 is FQNNGV. There are 18 residues in the CDR3. The ends lost 5 bases at V and 0 bases at J; junction bases unmatched: 10. Full variable domain (outside the CDR3, taken from reference TRBV11-2 and TRBJ2-7): EAGVAQSPRYKIIEKRQSVAFWCNPISGHATLYWYQQILGQGPKLLIQFQNNGVVDDSQLPKDRFSAERLKGVDSTLKIQPAKLEDSAVYLCASSPARTSGGSSYEQYFGPGTRLTVT.